The clone carrying this T cell receptor (beta chain) was detected once. The antigen is unknown. Data came from immunoSEQ multiplex PCR; TCRdb stores just in-frame clones and leaves some out. The table records some 69,000 clones, under 95% of them present only once. This entry belongs to a study of stem cell transplantation in POMP-related autoinflammatory disease. The wider study: Impaired MHC class I-dependent CD8+ differentiation was hypothesized from defective thymoproteasomes. Study findings and constraints: In PRAID patients, the number of distinct TRB V-J gene pairings was restricted.

PRAID combined immunodeficiency and autoinflammation. Trimming cost V 4 bases and J 3 bases; bases outside gene matches: 10. CDR1 SGHAT and CDR2 FQNNGV come from the germline V gene. CDR3 length: 17 residues. The sequence came from a human patient with POMP-related autoinflammation and immune dysregulation (PRAID). These T cells may partly come from the graft donor. This sequence joins TRBV11-2 and TRBJ2-7, with 12 bases that match TRBD2. The starting material was CD4+ T cells from PBMCs, obtained after stem cell transplantation. The CDR3 nucleotides are TGTGCCAGCAGCTCTAGGACTAGCGGGAAGGCCCGCTACGAGCAGTACTTC. It codes for CASSSRTSGKARYEQYF.